This TCR beta chain was profiled in a study of blood T cell repertoires in COVID-19. About the study: COVID-19 samples, acute and convalescent, were from the United States, Italy and Spain.

Source study methods: Estimates of nucleated cell counts were drawn from the amplification of reference gene primers. Data came from immunoSEQ multiplex PCR; TCRdb stores just in-frame clones and leaves some out. V, J and clone size derive from that table, while D and trimming were established from the DNA sequence. The sample includes roughly 60,000 clones, approximately 85% of them seen just once. The CDR3 loop spans 15 amino acids. V dropped 7 bases and J dropped 4 bases, with 17 bases sitting between them. Germline V gene sequence: CDR1 LNHDA, CDR2 SQIVND (reference sequence). Sequencing was done on a sample of peripheral blood. The receptor's source is a human donor in a cohort sampled during active COVID-19. The V and J genes are TRBV19 and TRBJ1-5; a possible D gene is TRBD1 (6 bases). CDR3 DNA: TGTGCCAGTATCCCGACAGGCGACTTAAATCAGCCCCAGCATTTT. This encodes CASIPTGDLNQPQHF.